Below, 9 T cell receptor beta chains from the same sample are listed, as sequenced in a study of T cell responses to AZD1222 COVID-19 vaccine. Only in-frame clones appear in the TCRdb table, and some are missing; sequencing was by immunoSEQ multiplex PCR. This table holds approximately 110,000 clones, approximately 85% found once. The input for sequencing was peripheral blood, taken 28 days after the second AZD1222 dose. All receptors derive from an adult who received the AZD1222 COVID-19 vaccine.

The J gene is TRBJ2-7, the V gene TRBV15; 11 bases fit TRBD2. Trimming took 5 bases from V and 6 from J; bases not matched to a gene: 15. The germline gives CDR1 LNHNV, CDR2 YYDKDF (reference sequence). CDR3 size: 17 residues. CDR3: CATSPSSGGVSGVEQYF. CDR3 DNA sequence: TGTGCCACCAGCCCCAGTAGCGGGGGGGTATCCGGGGTCGAGCAGTACTTC. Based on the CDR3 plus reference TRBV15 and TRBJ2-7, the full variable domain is DAMVIQNPRYQVTQFGKPVTLSCSQTLNHNVMYWYQQKSSQAPKLLFHYYDKDFNNEADTPDNFQSRRPNTSFCFLDIRSPGLGDTAMYLCATSPSSGGVSGVEQYFGPGTRLTVT.

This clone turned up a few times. The CDR3 reads CAAQRTGGSEQYF. CDR3 sequence (DNA): TGTGCCGCGCAACGGACAGGGGGCAGCGAGCAGTACTTC. V and J are TRBV5-4 and TRBJ2-7, with 11 nucleotides matching TRBD1. The germline gives CDR1 SGHNT, CDR2 YYREEE (reference sequence). Unmatched junction bases numbered 9, after V lost 10 bases and J lost 6 bases. The CDR3 spans 13 residues.

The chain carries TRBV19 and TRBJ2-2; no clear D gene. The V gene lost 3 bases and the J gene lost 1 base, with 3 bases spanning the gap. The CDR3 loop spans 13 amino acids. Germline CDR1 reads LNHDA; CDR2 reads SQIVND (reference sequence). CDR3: CASSIGNTGELFF. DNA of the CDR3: TGTGCCAGTAGTATTGGGAACACCGGGGAGCTGTTTTTT.

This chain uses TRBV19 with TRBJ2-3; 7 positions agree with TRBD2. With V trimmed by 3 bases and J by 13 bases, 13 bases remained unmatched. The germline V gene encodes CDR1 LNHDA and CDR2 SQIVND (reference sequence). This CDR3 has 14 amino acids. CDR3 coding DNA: TGTGCCAGTAGTATGGATCTTCTGGCGGGAGAAGAGTATTTT. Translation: CASSMDLLAGEEYF.

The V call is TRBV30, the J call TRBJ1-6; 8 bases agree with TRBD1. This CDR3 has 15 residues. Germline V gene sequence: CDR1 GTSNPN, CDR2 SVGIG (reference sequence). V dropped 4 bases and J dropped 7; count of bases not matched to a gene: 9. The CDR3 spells CAWMLGTGPNSPLHF. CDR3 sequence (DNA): TGTGCCTGGATGCTTGGGACAGGACCGAATTCACCCCTCCACTTT.

CDR3 in amino acids: CASGLGNSNQPQHF. CDR3 nucleotides: TGTGCTAGTGGTTTGGGAAATAGCAATCAGCCCCAGCATTTT. This chain links TRBV12-5 with TRBJ1-5; D is ambiguous. The germline V gene has CDR1 LGHNT and CDR2 FRNRAP. V was cut by 1 base and J by 0 bases, with 4 bases left in between. The CDR3 runs to 14 residues.

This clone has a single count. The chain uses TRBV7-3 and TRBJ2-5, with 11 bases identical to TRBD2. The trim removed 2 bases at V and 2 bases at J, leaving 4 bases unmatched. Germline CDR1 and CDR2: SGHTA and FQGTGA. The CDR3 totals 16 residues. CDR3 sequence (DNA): TGTGCCAGCAGCTTACAGCCTAGCGGGGGGCAAGAGACCCAGTACTTC. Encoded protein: CASSLQPSGGQETQYF.

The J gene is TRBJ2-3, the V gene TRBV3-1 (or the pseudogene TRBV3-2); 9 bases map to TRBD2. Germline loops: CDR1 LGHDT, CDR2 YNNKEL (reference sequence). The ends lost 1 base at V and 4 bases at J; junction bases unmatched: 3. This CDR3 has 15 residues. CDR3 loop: CASSQGGGAPDTQYF. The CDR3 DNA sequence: TGTGCCAGCAGCCAAGGCGGGGGGGCGCCAGATACGCAGTATTTT.

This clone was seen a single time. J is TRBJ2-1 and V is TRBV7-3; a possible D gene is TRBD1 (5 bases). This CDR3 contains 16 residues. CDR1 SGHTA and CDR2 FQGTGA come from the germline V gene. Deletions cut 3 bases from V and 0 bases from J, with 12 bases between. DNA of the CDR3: TGTGCCAGCAGCTTGGTAGGGGCGAGCTCCTACAATGAGCAGTTCTTC. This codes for CASSLVGASSYNEQFF. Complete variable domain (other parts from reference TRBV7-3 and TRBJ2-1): GAGVSQTPSNKVTEKGKYVELRCDPISGHTALYWYRQSLGQGPEFLIYFQGTGAADDSGLPNDRFFAVRPEGSVSTLKIQRTERGDSAVYLCASSLVGASSYNEQFFGPGTRLTVL.